The present entry profiles one T cell receptor beta chain with its context. Its antigen is undetermined. Since no conserved phenylalanine or tryptophan closes the CDR3, a read error is the likely cause. V lost 7 bases and J lost 2, with 6 bases in between. This CDR3 spans 11 amino acids. Per the germline V gene, CDR1 is SGHRS and CDR2 is YFSETQ. Naive CD8 cells, CD45RO-negative and positively selected for CCR7, excluded terminally differentiated effector memory CD45RA+ cells. In the authors' workflow: Because ImmunoSEQ provided only junction sequences with no quality scores, the filtering differed. Sequencing was performed with immunoSEQ multiplex PCR; in TCRdb, only in-frame clones are kept and a portion is missing. That table gives V, J and clone size, and the DNA gave D and trimming. Counted here are some 2 million clones, roughly 94% occurring once; the ten biggest clones make up 0.85% to 1.3%.

This specimen belongs to a study of shared clonotypes between healthy human individuals. Study findings and constraints: The study generally estimated greater richness for naive than memory subsets. Although depth was large, rarefaction showed that sequencing of the sorted subsets was incomplete. Donors were few, which limited the genetic and exposure-history diversity represented.

The chain links TRBV5-1 to TRBJ1-1, with unresolved D. The sequence was obtained from a man between 18 and 35 years old in good health. The specimen sequenced was naive CD8+ T cells sorted from blood. The CDR3 coding sequence is TGCGCCAGCCGCTCCAACACTGAAGCTTTCCTT. Encoded protein: CASRSNTEAFL.